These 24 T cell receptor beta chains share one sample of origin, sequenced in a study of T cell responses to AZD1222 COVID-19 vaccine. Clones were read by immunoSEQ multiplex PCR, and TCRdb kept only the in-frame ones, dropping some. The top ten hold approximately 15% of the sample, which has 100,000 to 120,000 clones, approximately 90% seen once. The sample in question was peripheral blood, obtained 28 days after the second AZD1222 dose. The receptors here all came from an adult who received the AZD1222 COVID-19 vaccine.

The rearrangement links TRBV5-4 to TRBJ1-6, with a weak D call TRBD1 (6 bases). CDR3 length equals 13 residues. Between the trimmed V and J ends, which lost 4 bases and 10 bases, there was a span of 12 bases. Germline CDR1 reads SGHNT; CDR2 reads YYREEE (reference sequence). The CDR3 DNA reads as TGTGCCAGCAGCAGACAGGAGGACTCACCCCTCCACTTT. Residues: CASSRQEDSPLHF.

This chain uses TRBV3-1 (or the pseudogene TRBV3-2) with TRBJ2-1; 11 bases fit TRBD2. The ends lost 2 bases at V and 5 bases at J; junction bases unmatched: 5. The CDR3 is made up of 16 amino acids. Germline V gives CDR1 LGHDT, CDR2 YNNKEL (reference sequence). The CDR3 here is CASSQLLAGGNNEQFF. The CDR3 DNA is TGTGCCAGCAGCCAACTCTTAGCGGGGGGGAACAATGAGCAGTTCTTC.

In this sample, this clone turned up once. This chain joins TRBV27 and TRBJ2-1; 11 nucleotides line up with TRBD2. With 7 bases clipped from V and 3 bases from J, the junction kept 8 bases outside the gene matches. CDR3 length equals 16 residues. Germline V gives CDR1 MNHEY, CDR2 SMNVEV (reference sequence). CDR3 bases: TGTGCCAGCACCCTTAGCGGGGGGGCTTTCTACAATGAGCAGTTCTTC. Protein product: CASTLSGGAFYNEQFF.

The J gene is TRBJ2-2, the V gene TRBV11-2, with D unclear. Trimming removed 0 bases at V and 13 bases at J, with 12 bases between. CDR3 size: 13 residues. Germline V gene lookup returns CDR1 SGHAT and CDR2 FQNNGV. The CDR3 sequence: CASSLDNSRWLFF. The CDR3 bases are TGTGCCAGCAGCTTAGACAATTCCCGATGGCTGTTTTTT.

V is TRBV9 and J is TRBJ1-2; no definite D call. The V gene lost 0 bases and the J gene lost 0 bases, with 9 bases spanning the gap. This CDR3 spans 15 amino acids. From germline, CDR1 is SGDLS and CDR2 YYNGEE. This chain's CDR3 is CASSVDDVSNYGYTF. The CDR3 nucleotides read TGTGCCAGCAGCGTAGATGACGTATCTAACTATGGCTACACCTTC.

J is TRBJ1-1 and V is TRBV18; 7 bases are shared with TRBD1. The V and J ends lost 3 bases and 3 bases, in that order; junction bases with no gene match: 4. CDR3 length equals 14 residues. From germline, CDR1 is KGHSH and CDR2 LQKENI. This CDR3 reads CASSPAGGDTEAFF. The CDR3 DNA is TGTGCCAGCTCACCGGCAGGGGGGGACACTGAAGCTTTCTTT.

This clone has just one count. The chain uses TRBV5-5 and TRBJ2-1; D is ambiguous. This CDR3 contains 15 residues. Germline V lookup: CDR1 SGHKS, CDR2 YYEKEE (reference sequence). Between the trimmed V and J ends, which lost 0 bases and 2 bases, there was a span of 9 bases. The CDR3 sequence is CASSLGPMAYNEQFF. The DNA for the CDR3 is TGTGCCAGCAGCTTGGGGCCGATGGCCTACAATGAGCAGTTCTTC.

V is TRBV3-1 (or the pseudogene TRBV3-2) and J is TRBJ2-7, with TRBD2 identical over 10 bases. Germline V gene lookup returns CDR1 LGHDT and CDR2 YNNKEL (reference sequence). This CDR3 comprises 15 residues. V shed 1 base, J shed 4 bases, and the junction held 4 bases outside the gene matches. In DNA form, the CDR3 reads TGTGCCAGCAGCCAAGGACCTAGCGGGAGTTACGAGCAGTACTTC. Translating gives CASSQGPSGSYEQYF.

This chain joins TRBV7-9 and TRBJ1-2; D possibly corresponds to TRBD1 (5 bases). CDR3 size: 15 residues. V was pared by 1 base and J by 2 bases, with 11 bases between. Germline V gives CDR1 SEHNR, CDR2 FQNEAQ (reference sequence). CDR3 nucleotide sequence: TGTGCCAGCAGCTTAGGGCAGGGAGGCAACTATGGCTACACCTTC. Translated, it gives CASSLGQGGNYGYTF.

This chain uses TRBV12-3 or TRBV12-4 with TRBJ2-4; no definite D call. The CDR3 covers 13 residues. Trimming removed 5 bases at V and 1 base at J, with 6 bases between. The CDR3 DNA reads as TGTGCCAGCAGTATGCTGGCCAAAAACATTCAGTACTTC. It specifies CASSMLAKNIQYF.

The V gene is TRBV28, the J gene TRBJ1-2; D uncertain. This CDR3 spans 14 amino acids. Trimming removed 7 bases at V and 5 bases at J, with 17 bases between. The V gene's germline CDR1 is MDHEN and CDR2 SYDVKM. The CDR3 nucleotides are TGTGCCAGCATCGCCGGATCCTTCCAATATGGCTACACCTTC. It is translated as CASIAGSFQYGYTF.

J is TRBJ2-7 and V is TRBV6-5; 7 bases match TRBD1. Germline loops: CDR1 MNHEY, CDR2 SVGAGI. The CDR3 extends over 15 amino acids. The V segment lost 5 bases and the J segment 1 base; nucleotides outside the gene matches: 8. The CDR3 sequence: CASSPWTGTSYEQYF. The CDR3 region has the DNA TGTGCCAGCAGTCCCTGGACAGGAACATCCTACGAGCAGTACTTC.

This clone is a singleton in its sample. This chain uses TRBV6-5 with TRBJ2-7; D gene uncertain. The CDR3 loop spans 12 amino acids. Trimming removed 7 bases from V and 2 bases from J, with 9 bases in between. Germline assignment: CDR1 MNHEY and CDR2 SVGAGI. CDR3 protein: CASKTTAYEQYF. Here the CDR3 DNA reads TGTGCCAGCAAAACAACGGCCTACGAGCAGTACTTC.

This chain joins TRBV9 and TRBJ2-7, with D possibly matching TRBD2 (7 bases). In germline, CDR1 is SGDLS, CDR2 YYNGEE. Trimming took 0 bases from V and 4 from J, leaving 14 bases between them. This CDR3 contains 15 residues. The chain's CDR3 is CASSVEGGRQYEQYF. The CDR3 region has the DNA TGTGCCAGCAGCGTAGAGGGGGGGCGCCAATACGAGCAGTACTTC.

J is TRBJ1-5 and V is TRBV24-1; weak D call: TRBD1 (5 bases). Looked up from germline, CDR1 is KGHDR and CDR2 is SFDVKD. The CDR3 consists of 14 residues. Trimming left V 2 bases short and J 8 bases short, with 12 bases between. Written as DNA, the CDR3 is TGTGCCACCAGTGATTGGACATGGAATGAGCCCCAGCATTTT. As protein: CATSDWTWNEPQHF.

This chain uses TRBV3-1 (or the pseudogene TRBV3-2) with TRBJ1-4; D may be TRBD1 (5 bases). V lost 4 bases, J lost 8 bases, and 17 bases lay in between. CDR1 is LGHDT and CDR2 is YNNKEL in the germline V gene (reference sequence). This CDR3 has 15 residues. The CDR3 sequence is CASSPAGGVGEKLFF. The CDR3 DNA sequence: TGTGCCAGCAGCCCCGCAGGAGGGGTTGGAGAAAAACTGTTTTTT.

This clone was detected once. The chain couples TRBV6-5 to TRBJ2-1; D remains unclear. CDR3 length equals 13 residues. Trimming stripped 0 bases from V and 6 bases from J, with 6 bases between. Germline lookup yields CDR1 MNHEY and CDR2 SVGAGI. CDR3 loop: CASSYSPGNEQFF. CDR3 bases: TGTGCCAGCAGTTACTCTCCGGGCAATGAGCAGTTCTTC.

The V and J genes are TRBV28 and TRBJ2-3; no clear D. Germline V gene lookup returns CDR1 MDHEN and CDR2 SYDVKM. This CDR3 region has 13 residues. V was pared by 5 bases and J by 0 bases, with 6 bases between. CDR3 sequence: CASSTPSTDTQYF. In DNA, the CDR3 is TGTGCCAGCAGTACCCCTAGCACAGATACGCAGTATTTT. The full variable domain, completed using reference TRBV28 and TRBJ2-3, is DVKVTQSSRYLVKRTGEKVFLECVQDMDHENMFWYRQDPGLGLRLIYFSYDVKMKEKGDIPEGYSVSREKKERFSLILESASTNQTSMYLCASSTPSTDTQYFGPGTRLTVL.

The CDR3 bases are TGTGCCACCAGCAGTCCGGACAGGGGGGGCACTGAAGCTTTCTTT. The encoded protein is CATSSPDRGGTEAFF. The chain links TRBV15 to TRBJ1-1; 10 positions agree with TRBD1. CDR1 LNHNV and CDR2 YYDKDF come from the germline V gene (reference sequence). The CDR3 is 15 amino acids. The ends lost 3 bases at V and 4 bases at J; junction bases unmatched: 5.

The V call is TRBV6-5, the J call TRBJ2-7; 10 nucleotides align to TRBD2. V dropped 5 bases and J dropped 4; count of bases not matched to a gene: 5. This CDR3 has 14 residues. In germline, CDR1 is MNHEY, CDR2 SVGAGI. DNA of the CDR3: TGTGCCAGCAGTCCGGGACTAGCGTTATACGAGCAGTACTTC. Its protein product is CASSPGLALYEQYF.

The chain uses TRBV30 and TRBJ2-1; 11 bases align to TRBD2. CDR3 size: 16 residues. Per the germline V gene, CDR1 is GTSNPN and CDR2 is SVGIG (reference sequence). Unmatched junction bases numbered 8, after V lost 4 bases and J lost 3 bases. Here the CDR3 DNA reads TGTGCCTGGACCGAAACTAGCGGGGGAATCTACAATGAGCAGTTCTTC. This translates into CAWTETSGGIYNEQFF.

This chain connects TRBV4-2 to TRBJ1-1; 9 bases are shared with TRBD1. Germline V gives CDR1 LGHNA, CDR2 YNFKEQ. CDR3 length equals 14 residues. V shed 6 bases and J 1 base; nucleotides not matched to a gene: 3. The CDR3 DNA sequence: TGTGCCAGCAGTCAGACAGGGGGGAACACTGAAGCTTTCTTT. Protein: CASSQTGGNTEAFF.

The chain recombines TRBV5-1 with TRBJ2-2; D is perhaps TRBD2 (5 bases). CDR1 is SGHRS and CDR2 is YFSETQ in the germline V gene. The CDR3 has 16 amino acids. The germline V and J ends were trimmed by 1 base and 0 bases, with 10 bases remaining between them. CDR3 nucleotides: TGCGCCAGCAGCTTGAACGGGATCTCGAACACCGGGGAGCTGTTTTTT. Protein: CASSLNGISNTGELFF.

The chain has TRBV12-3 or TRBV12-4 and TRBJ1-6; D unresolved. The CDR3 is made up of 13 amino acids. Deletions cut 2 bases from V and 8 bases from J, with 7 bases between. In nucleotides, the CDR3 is TGTGCCAGCAGTTTAAGTCTGTATTCACCCCTCCACTTT. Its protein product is CASSLSLYSPLHF.